These 20 T cell receptor beta chains were all obtained from the same sample, sequenced in a study of shared clonotypes between healthy human individuals. The repertoire was sequenced with immunoSEQ multiplex PCR; TCRdb's copy has only in-frame clones and lacks some. The sample consists of approximately 2,200,000 clones, just over 90% of them appearing once. CD45RO-negative, CCR7-selected cells formed the naive CD8 fraction, which excluded terminally differentiated effector memory CD45RA+ cells. Sequencing input: naive CD8+ T cells from PBMCs. These receptors all come from a man between 18 and 29 years old in good health. Some clones in this sample may be carry-over from other donors' samples.

This sequence joins TRBV27 and TRBJ2-7, with a weak D call TRBD2 (5 bases). CDR1 is MNHEY, CDR2 SMNVEV, per germline (reference sequence). The CDR3 is 18 amino acids. V was cut by 5 bases and J by 4 bases, with 27 bases left in between. CDR3 loop: CASSHSKPGPRGLYEQYF. Here the CDR3 DNA reads TGTGCCAGCAGTCACAGCAAACCGGGCCCCCGGGGTTTATACGAGCAGTACTTC.

This clone was seen a single time. The gene calls are TRBV7-9 and TRBJ2-1; no reliable D call. This CDR3 comprises 14 residues. The ends were cut back, 5 bases at V and 9 bases at J, with 17 bases in the middle. Germline values: CDR1 SEHNR, CDR2 FQNEAQ (reference sequence). The CDR3: CASSPQVRSREQFF. The CDR3 region has the DNA TGTGCCAGCAGCCCGCAGGTTCGGTCGCGTGAGCAGTTCTTC.

The V call is TRBV5-1, the J call TRBJ2-1; TRBD2 matches at 9 bases. The CDR3 has 16 residues. The V gene's germline CDR1 is SGHRS and CDR2 YFSETQ. V shed 4 bases and J 7 bases; nucleotides not matched to a gene: 12. This CDR3 reads CASSHSVAGVINEQFF. The CDR3, as DNA: TGCGCCAGCAGCCATAGTGTAGCGGGAGTTATAAATGAGCAGTTCTTC. Complete variable domain (other parts from reference TRBV5-1 and TRBJ2-1): KAGVTQTPRYLIKTRGQQVTLSCSPISGHRSVSWYQQTPGQGLQFLFEYFSETQRNKGNFPGRFSGRQFSNSRSEMNVSTLELGDSALYLCASSHSVAGVINEQFFGPGTRLTVL.

The V and J genes are TRBV5-1 and TRBJ1-5; D perhaps matches TRBD1 (6 bases). Germline V gene data show CDR1 as SGHRS and CDR2 as YFSETQ. This CDR3 is built from 16 residues. The ends were cut back, 0 bases at V and 2 bases at J, with 12 bases in the middle. The DNA for the CDR3 is TGCGCCAGCAGCTTGGAGGGGGTCGGGGGCAATCAGCCCCAGCATTTT. The encoded protein is CASSLEGVGGNQPQHF.

V usage is TRBV27 and J usage is TRBJ1-4, with a tentative D call TRBD1 (5 bases). V lost 7 bases, J lost 0 bases, and 12 bases lay in between. CDR1 is MNHEY and CDR2 is SMNVEV in the germline V gene (reference sequence). The CDR3 is made up of 15 amino acids. For the CDR3, the DNA is TGTGCCAGCACCCGGACATTCTCAACTAATGAAAAACTGTTTTTT. As protein: CASTRTFSTNEKLFF. The full variable domain, its missing parts supplied by reference TRBV27 and TRBJ1-4, is EAQVTQNPRYLITVTGKKLTVTCSQNMNHEYMSWYRQDPGLGLRQIYYSMNVEVTDKGDVPEGYKVSRKEKRNFPLILESPSPNQTSLYFCASTRTFSTNEKLFFGSGTQLSVL.

The J gene is TRBJ1-1, the V gene TRBV2; no firm D call. CDR3 size: 12 residues. Germline V lookup: CDR1 SNHLY, CDR2 FYNNEI. Trimming left V 11 bases short and J 6 bases short, with 16 bases between. The CDR3 nucleotides are TGTGCCGGAGGGATTCGGCCCCCTGAAGCTTTCTTT. Amino acids: CAGGIRPPEAFF.

The rearrangement joins TRBV19 to TRBJ1-5; D possibly corresponds to TRBD1 (5 bases). CDR1 is LNHDA and CDR2 is SQIVND in the germline V gene (reference sequence). V shed 2 bases and J shed 2 bases, with 13 bases lying between them. The CDR3 length is 16 residues. CDR3 loop: CASSIKLRGRNQPQHF. CDR3 nucleotides: TGTGCCAGTAGTATAAAGCTTAGGGGTCGCAATCAGCCCCAGCATTTT.

This chain connects TRBV4-2 to TRBJ2-7; 8 bases map to TRBD2. The CDR3 consists of 15 residues. V shed 4 bases, J shed 3 bases, and the junction held 8 bases outside the gene matches. The V gene's germline CDR1 is LGHNA and CDR2 YNFKEQ. This CDR3 reads CASSPPGSGSYEQYF. The CDR3, as DNA: TGTGCCAGCAGCCCCCCTGGGAGCGGGAGCTACGAGCAGTACTTC.

The rearrangement joins TRBV7-8 to TRBJ2-7; D gene uncertain. In germline, CDR1 is SGHVS, CDR2 FQNEAQ. The CDR3 extends over 18 amino acids. Trimming cost V 1 base and J 1 base, with 20 bases left between them. The CDR3 region is CASSLEARHLSSSYEQYF. CDR3 nucleotide sequence: TGTGCCAGCAGCTTAGAAGCTCGCCACCTCTCTTCTTCCTACGAGCAGTACTTC.

The genes are TRBV20-1 and TRBJ1-4; D ambiguous. The CDR3 is made up of 11 amino acids. Per germline, CDR1 DFQATT and CDR2 SNEGSKA (reference sequence). Trimming shortened V by 3 bases and J by 8 bases, and 7 bases separated the two germline ends. In DNA form, the CDR3 reads TGCAGTGCTAGGGCTAGCGAAAAACTGTTTTTT. As protein: CSARASEKLFF.

This clone was observed a few times. The chain links TRBV4-1 to TRBJ1-5; possible D gene TRBD1, 5 bases. The CDR3 is 16 amino acids. V lost 0 bases to trimming and J lost 0 bases, with 9 bases between them. In germline, CDR1 is MGHRA, CDR2 YSYEKL. The CDR3 loop is CASSQEEGLSNQPQHF. For the CDR3, the DNA is TGCGCCAGCAGCCAAGAGGAGGGGCTTAGCAATCAGCCCCAGCATTTT.

CDR3 protein: CASSLGSSGITYEQYF. The DNA for the CDR3 is TGTGCCAGCAGCTTAGGGTCGAGCGGTATAACCTACGAGCAGTACTTC. The V and J genes are TRBV7-9 and TRBJ2-7; a weak D match, TRBD2 (5 bases). Germline loops: CDR1 SEHNR, CDR2 FQNEAQ (reference sequence). This CDR3 is 16 amino acids long. V gave up 1 base and J gave up 2 bases, with 15 bases separating them.

V is TRBV9 and J is TRBJ1-4, with TRBD1 matching over 7 bases. Trimming removed 4 bases from V and 0 bases from J; junction bases left unmatched: 6. The CDR3 spans 16 residues. Germline CDR1 reads SGDLS; CDR2 reads YYNGEE. DNA of the CDR3: TGTGCCAGCAGCTTAAGAGGGACAGCAACTAATGAAAAACTGTTTTTT. This codes for CASSLRGTATNEKLFF.

The rearrangement joins TRBV25-1 to TRBJ2-2; no clear D gene. Germline CDR1 is MGHDK and CDR2 is SYGVNS. The CDR3 is 13 residues long. Between the trimmed V and J ends, which lost 8 bases and 1 base, there was a span of 8 bases. The chain's CDR3 is CASSSRNTGELFF. The CDR3 DNA sequence: TGTGCCAGCTCGTCGAGGAACACCGGGGAGCTGTTTTTT.

V is TRBV19 and J is TRBJ1-5; maybe TRBD1 (5 bases). The ends were cut back, 1 base at V and 3 bases at J, with 7 bases in the middle. Germline V gene data show CDR1 as LNHDA and CDR2 as SQIVND (reference sequence). The CDR3 sequence is 14 residues long. The CDR3 here is CASSIGGLNQPQHF. The DNA for the CDR3 is TGTGCCAGTAGTATAGGGGGCCTCAATCAGCCCCAGCATTTT. Based on the CDR3 plus reference TRBV19 and TRBJ1-5, the full variable domain is DGGITQSPKYLFRKEGQNVTLSCEQNLNHDAMYWYRQDPGQGLRLIYYSQIVNDFQKGDIAEGYSVSREKKESFPLTVTSAQKNPTAFYLCASSIGGLNQPQHFGDGTRLSIL.

This chain connects TRBV11-2 to TRBJ1-2; 10 bases are shared with TRBD1. The germline V gene has CDR1 SGHAT and CDR2 FQNNGV. The CDR3 is 17 residues long. J was trimmed by 0 bases and V by 5 bases; bases with no gene match: 9. This chain's CDR3 is CASSIGTGVIANYGYTF. The DNA for the CDR3 is TGTGCCAGCAGCATCGGGACAGGGGTCATCGCTAACTATGGCTACACCTTC.

The chain carries TRBV30 and TRBJ2-2, with D unresolved. Trimming removed 0 bases from V and 7 bases from J, with 6 bases in between. CDR1 and CDR2 from the germline V gene are GTSNPN and SVGIG (reference sequence). This CDR3 is 12 amino acids long. CDR3 bases: TGTGCCTGGAGTGTACGTTTCGGGGAGCTGTTTTTT. Its protein is CAWSVRFGELFF. Drawing the rest from reference TRBV30 and TRBJ2-2, the complete variable domain is SQTIHQWPATLVQPVGSPLSLECTVEGTSNPNLYWYRQAAGRGLQLLFYSVGIGQISSEVPQNLSASRPQDRQFILSSKKLLLSDSGFYLCAWSVRFGELFFGEGSRLTVL.

The chain has TRBV29-1 and TRBJ1-2; the D gene is possibly TRBD1 (5 bases). Germline V gives CDR1 SQVTM, CDR2 ANQGSEA. CDR3 size: 14 residues. Trimming shortened V by 8 bases and J by 7 bases, and 23 bases separated the two germline ends. This chain's CDR3 is CSILGGGPEGGYTF. CDR3 sequence (DNA): TGCAGCATCCTGGGGGGAGGGCCGGAGGGTGGCTACACCTTC.

In this sample, this clone turned up a few times. The sample contains more than one DNA sequence encoding this CDR3. This chain links TRBV28 with TRBJ2-2; 9 bases match TRBD2. Germline-derived CDR1 and CDR2 are MDHEN and SYDVKM. The CDR3 is made up of 14 amino acids. The J segment lost 6 bases and the V segment lost 2 bases, leaving 1 base of the junction unmatched. The CDR3 coding sequence is TGTGCCAGCAGTTTAGCGGGAGGGCCCGGGGAGCTGTTTTTT. This gives the protein CASSLAGGPGELFF.

The J gene is TRBJ2-5, the V gene TRBV7-6; D is undetermined. The CDR3 runs to 15 residues. Looked up from germline, CDR1 is SGHVS and CDR2 is FNYEAQ. V was trimmed by 2 bases and J by 5 bases, leaving 15 bases between them. The DNA of the CDR3 is TGTGCCAGCAGCTTATTACGTAGTTGGGTTGAGACCCAGTACTTC. It codes for CASSLLRSWVETQYF.